This T cell receptor beta chain was identified during a study of CD8 T cells in Susac syndrome. Patients with Susac syndrome showed fulfilment of recently defined diagnostic criteria for definite or probable disease. Reverse transcription of roughly 0.5 to 1 ug RNA used random hexamers. TCRdb analysed the immunoSEQ multiplex PCR reads with MiXCR anew, one entry per CDR3 protein. The sample lists approximately 210,000 distinct CDR3 sequences; less than 95% were seen once. Losses at the gene ends were 1 base for V and 10 bases for J; bases not matched to a gene: 3. Germline V gene sequence: CDR1 DFQATT, CDR2 SNEGSKA (reference sequence). The CDR3 runs 13 residues.

This clonotype was sampled from a human donor with Susac syndrome. The rearrangement uses TRBV20-1 and TRBJ1-6; 8 bases agree with TRBD1. The sample comprised CD4+ T cells from PBMCs. Written as DNA, the CDR3 is TGCAGTGCTAGAGGGACAGGGAGGTCACCCCTCCACTTT. Its translation: CSARGTGRSPLHF.